This T cell receptor beta chain is from a study of OX40 agonist ivuxolimab in advanced cancers. About the research overall: Ivuxolimab, an agonist antibody against OX40 (CD134), was given to patients. Patients undergoing dose escalation presented with hepatocellular carcinoma, melanoma, renal cell or head and neck cancer.

Comments on this clone: Its antigen is still unknown.

Data came from immunoSEQ multiplex PCR; TCRdb stores just in-frame clones and leaves some out. Among some 43,000 clones listed, approximately 88% were seen once. This CDR3 has 13 amino acids. J was trimmed by 7 bases and V by 6 bases; bases with no gene match: 3. The germline V gene has CDR1 MRHNA and CDR2 SNTAGT. Overall study results and limits: CD4+ and CD8+ blood T cells expanded clonally by week 6 at 0.1 to 3.0 mg/kg.

The rearrangement links TRBV6-4 to TRBJ1-6; 7 nucleotides agree with TRBD1. This receptor was identified in an adult with an advanced solid tumor such as melanoma, head and neck, liver or kidney cancer. The sequencing used CD4+ or CD8+ T cells sorted from blood, collected in a trial of the OX40 agonist ivuxolimab. The CDR3 loop is CASRSGQNSPLHF. DNA of the CDR3: TGTGCCAGCAGATCGGGACAGAATTCACCCCTCCACTTT.